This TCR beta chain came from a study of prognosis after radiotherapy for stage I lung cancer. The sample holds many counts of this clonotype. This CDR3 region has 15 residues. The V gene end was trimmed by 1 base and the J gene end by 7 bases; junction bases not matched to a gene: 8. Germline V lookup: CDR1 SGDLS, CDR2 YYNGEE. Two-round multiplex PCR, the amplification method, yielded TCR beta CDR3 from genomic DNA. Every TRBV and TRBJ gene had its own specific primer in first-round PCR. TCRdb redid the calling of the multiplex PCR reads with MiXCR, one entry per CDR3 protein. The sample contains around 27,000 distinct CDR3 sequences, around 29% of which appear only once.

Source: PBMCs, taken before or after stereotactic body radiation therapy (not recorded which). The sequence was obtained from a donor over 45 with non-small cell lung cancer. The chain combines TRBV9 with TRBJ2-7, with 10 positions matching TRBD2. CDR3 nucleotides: TGTGCCAGCAGCGTATCCCCCGGGACTAGCGATGAGCAGTACTTC. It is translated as CASSVSPGTSDEQYF.